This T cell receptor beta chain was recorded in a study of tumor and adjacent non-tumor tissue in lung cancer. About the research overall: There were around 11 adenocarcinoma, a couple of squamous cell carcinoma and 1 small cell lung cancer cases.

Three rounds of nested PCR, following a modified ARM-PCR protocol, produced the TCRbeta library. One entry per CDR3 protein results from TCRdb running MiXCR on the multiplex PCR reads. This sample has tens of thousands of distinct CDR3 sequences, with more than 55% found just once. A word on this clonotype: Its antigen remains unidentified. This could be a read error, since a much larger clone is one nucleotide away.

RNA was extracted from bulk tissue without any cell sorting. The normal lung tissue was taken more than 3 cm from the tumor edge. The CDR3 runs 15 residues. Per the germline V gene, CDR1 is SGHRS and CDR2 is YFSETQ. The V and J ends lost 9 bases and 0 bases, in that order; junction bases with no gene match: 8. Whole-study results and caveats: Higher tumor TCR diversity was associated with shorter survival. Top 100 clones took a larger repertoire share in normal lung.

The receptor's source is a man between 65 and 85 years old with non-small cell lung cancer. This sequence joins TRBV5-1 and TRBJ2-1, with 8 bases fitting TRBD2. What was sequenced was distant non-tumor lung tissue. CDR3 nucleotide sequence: TGCGCCATCACCGGGAGCGGGAGCTCCTACAATGAGCAGTTCTTC. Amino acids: CAITGSGSSYNEQFF.